This T cell receptor beta chain was retrieved from a study of CD8+CD57+ T cells in acquired aplastic anemia. Study-level background: Sorted CD4+ and CD8+ cells yielded 2.5 to 3.5 ug of DNA on average.

The sequenced patients had an expansion of CD8+CD57+ cells seen by flow cytometry. There were no patients without severe acquired aplastic anemia. Germline V gives CDR1 SGHTA, CDR2 FQGTGA. This CDR3 comprises 16 residues. V lost 5 bases and J lost 9; bases outside the gene matches: 12. The template used for profiling TCR beta VDJ and CDR3 was genomic DNA. Each CDR3 protein gets one entry after TCRdb re-called the reads with MiXCR. The data contain under 350,000 distinct CDR3 sequences, under 65% of them singletons. The receptor comes from a human donor with aplastic anemia. The sequenced sample was sorted CD4+, CD8+, or CD8+CD57+ T cells (not recorded which) from PBMCs. The chain is built from TRBV7-3 and TRBJ1-6; TRBD1 matches 8 bases. This CDR3 reads CASSPGAGGASSPLHF. The CDR3 DNA reads TGTGCCAGCAGCCCAGGGGCAGGGGGCGCTTCTTCACCCCTCCACTTT. The whole variable domain, filled in from reference TRBV7-3 and TRBJ1-6, reads GAGVSQTPSNKVTEKGKYVELRCDPISGHTALYWYRQSLGQGPEFLIYFQGTGAADDSGLPNDRFFAVRPEGSVSTLKIQRTERGDSAVYLCASSPGAGGASSPLHFGNGTRLTVT.